This T cell receptor beta chain stems from a study of control samples from healthy donors and cancer patients (dated by TCRdb to about 2020). As for this clone: Its binding antigen is unknown. No clone much larger than this one lies a single base away; base qualities are absent.

Its CDR3 holds 15 amino acids, cysteine through phenylalanine. The only DNA kept is the CDR3, 45 bases in frame from the first base. Trimming costs V 4 bases and J 2 bases, and their ends lie 12 bases apart. Sequences ENHRY (CDR1) and SYGVKD (CDR2) are obtained from the germline V gene. Libraries were constructed by the immunoSEQ multiplex PCR assay. The clones in this table, taken by TCRdb from immuneACCESS, are in-frame only. Not every clone is retained; where verified, under half of the shortfall comes from an unresolved V gene, and the cause of the rest is unknown. The sample table shows 170,000 or so clones, and 85% to 95% are seen once. Just over 1.4% of the sample rests with the top ten.

This receptor was obtained from a man under 40 in good health. The chain is assembled from TRBV10-3 and TRBJ1-5, with TRBD1 tentatively as D gene (5 bases match). Specimen: blood. The nucleotide sequence reads TGTGCCATCAGTGTGAGCCCGGGGGGCAATCAGCCCCAGCATTTT. It encodes CAISVSPGGNQPQHF.